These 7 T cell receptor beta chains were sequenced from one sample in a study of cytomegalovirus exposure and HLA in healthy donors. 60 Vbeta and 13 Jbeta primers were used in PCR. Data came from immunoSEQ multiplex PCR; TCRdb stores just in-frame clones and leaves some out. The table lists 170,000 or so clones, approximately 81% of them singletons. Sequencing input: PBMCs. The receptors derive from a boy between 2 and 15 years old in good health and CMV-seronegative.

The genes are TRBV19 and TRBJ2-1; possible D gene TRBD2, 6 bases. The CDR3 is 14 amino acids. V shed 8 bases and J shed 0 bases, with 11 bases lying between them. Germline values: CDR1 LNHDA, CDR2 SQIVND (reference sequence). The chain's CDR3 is CASGLPSSYNEQFF. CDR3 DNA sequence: TGTGCCAGTGGACTACCCAGCTCCTACAATGAGCAGTTCTTC.

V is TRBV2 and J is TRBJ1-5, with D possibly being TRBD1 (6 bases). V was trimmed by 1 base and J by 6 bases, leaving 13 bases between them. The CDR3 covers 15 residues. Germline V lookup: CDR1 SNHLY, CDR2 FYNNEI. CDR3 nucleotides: TGTGCCAGCAGTGAAGGGGCCAGGGGAGTTCAGCCCCAGCATTTT. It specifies CASSEGARGVQPQHF.

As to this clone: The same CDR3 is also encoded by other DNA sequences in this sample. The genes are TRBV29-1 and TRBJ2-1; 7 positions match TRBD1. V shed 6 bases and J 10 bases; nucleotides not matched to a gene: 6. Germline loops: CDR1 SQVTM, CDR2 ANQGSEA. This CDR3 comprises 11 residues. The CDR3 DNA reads TGCAGCGTCGAGTCCAGGGGGGAGCAGTTCTTC. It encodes CSVESRGEQFF.

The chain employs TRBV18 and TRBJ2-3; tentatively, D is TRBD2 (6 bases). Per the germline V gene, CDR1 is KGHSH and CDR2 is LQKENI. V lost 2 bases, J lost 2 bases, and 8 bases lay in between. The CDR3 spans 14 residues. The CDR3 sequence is CASSPGGVTDTQYF. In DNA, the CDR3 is TGTGCCAGCTCACCAGGAGGGGTCACAGATACGCAGTATTTT.

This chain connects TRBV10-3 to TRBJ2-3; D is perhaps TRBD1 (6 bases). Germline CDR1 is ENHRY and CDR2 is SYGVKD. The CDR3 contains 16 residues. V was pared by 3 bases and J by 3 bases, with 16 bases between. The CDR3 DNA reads TGTGCCATCAGTGACACAGGGAGTGTGGGGACAGATACGCAGTATTTT. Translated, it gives CAISDTGSVGTDTQYF.

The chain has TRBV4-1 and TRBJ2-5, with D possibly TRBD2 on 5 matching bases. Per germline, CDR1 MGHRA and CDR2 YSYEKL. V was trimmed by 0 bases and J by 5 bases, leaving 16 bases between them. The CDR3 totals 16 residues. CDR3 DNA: TGCGCCAGCAGCCAAGATGAGCTAGCAGGCGGTGAGACCCAGTACTTC. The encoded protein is CASSQDELAGGETQYF.

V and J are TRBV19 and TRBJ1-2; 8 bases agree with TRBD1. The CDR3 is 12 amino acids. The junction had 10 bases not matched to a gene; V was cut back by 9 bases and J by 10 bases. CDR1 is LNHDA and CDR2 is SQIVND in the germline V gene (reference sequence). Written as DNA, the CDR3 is TGTGCCAGCACCCTGGACAGGGTTTACTACACCTTC. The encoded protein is CASTLDRVYYTF.